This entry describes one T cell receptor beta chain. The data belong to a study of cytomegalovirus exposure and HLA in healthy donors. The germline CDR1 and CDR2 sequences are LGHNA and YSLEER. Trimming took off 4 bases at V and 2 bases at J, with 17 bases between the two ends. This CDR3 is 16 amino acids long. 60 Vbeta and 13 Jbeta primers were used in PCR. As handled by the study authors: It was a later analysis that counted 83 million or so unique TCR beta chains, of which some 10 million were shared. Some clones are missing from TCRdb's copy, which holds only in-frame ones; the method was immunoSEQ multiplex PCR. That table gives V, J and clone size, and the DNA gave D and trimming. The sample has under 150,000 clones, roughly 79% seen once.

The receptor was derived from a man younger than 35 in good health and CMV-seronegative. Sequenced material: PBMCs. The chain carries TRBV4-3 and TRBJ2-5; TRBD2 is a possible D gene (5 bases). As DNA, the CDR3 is TGCGCCAGCAGCCTTTTAGGGCGGGTCGGGCAAGAGACCCAGTACTTC. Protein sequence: CASSLLGRVGQETQYF.